This T cell receptor beta chain was recovered during a study of CD8 T cells in ankylosing spondylitis. Each CDR3 protein gets one entry after TCRdb re-called the 5' RACE reads with MiXCR. The sample records 300,000 to 400,000 distinct CDR3 sequences, approximately 14% being singletons. This clonotype has more than one count but fewer than ten. Trimming took 0 bases from V and 4 from J, leaving 2 bases between them. The germline V gene encodes CDR1 SGHRS and CDR2 YFSETQ. The length of the CDR3 is 13 residues. The genes are TRBV5-1 and TRBJ2-6; unclear D gene. The TCR sequence derives from a male donor with ankylosing spondylitis or in good health (not recorded which). Specimen: blood, either unsorted or a sorted T cell fraction (not recorded which). CDR3 sequence reads: CASSLVGANVLTF. CDR3 coding DNA: TGCGCCAGCAGCTTGGTCGGGGCCAACGTCCTGACTTTC.